One and the same sample provided the 10 T cell receptor beta chains below, sequenced in a study of cytomegalovirus exposure and HLA in healthy donors. In the PCR, 60 Vbeta and 13 Jbeta primers were used. Assay: immunoSEQ multiplex PCR; the TCRdb copy retains only in-frame clones and omits some. In the table there are around 85,000 clones, roughly 80% of which are singletons. The specimen sequenced was PBMCs. The origin of the receptors is a middle-aged man in good health and CMV-seropositive.

The chain links TRBV15 to TRBJ2-3, with D possibly matching TRBD1 (5 bases). This CDR3 is built from 15 residues. The germline CDR1 and CDR2 sequences are LNHNV and YYDKDF (reference sequence). V was clipped by 5 bases and J by 6 bases, with 18 bases between them. The CDR3 here is CATSDSQGNWDTQYF. For the CDR3, the DNA is TGTGCCACCAGCGACTCCCAGGGAAATTGGGATACGCAGTATTTT.

This chain joins TRBV6-5 and TRBJ1-4, with D unclear. Germline V gene data show CDR1 as MNHEY and CDR2 as SVGAGI. Deletions cut 2 bases from V and 4 bases from J, with 5 bases between. The length of the CDR3 is 13 residues. The CDR3 nucleotides read TGTGCCAGCAGTTACAGAGTTAATGAAAAACTGTTTTTT. Its translation: CASSYRVNEKLFF.

The chain carries TRBV4-1 and TRBJ2-7, with TRBD2 matching 10 bases. Germline trimming cut 0 bases from V and 5 bases from J; bases unmatched to any gene: 7. There are 16 residues in the CDR3. Germline assignment: CDR1 MGHRA and CDR2 YSYEKL. CDR3 DNA: TGCGCCAGCAGCCAAGAACCTAGCGGGAGTGGAGACGAGCAGTACTTC. It specifies CASSQEPSGSGDEQYF.

This clone occurred once. The chain employs TRBV27 and TRBJ2-5; D might be TRBD2 (6 bases). Per the germline V gene, CDR1 is MNHEY and CDR2 is SMNVEV (reference sequence). Deletions cut 6 bases from V and 5 bases from J, with 13 bases between. This CDR3 spans 13 amino acids. CDR3 sequence: CASSYSGGETQYF. CDR3 coding DNA: TGTGCCAGCAGCTACAGTGGGGGGGAGACCCAGTACTTC.

The J gene is TRBJ2-1, the V gene TRBV7-9; 13 positions agree with TRBD2. The CDR3 consists of 15 residues. J was trimmed by 8 bases and V by 4 bases; bases with no gene match: 5. Germline V gives CDR1 SEHNR, CDR2 FQNEAQ (reference sequence). CDR3 residues: CASSSGTSGIDEQFF. CDR3 nucleotides: TGTGCCAGCAGCTCCGGGACTAGCGGGATAGATGAGCAGTTCTTC.

V gene TRBV5-1 combines with J gene TRBJ2-7; TRBD1 matches at 12 bases. The germline gives CDR1 SGHRS, CDR2 YFSETQ. CDR3 size: 18 residues. After removal of 2 bases from V and 5 bases from J, the junction contained 14 bases not matched to a gene. CDR3 coding DNA: TGCGCCAGCAGCTTCCGGGACAGGGGGCTATGGGGTGGCGACGAGCAGTACTTC. Residues: CASSFRDRGLWGGDEQYF.

The J gene is TRBJ2-2, the V gene TRBV30, with TRBD1 matching over 7 bases. Trimming cost V 0 bases and J 2 bases; bases outside gene matches: 6. The CDR3 runs 16 residues. Germline V gives CDR1 GTSNPN, CDR2 SVGIG (reference sequence). The CDR3 is CAWSVTRTGNTGELFF. The CDR3 coding sequence is TGTGCCTGGAGTGTAACGAGGACAGGCAACACCGGGGAGCTGTTTTTT.

The rearrangement joins TRBV5-4 to TRBJ1-1; D remains unclear. The CDR3 has 12 amino acids. From germline, CDR1 is SGHNT and CDR2 YYREEE (reference sequence). V shed 9 bases and J shed 0 bases, with 9 bases lying between them. CDR3 DNA sequence: TGTGCCATCCTCCACATGAACACTGAAGCTTTCTTT. Translated, it gives CAILHMNTEAFF.

As concerns this clone: One end of the junction does not line up with germline, which may come from a read error. Within the sample, other DNA sequences also encode this same CDR3. CDR3 in DNA: TGCGCCAGCAGCTTGGGACGGGGAGGGACTGAAGCTTTCTTT. Translating gives CASSLGRGGTEAFF. The chain uses TRBV7-2 and TRBJ1-1; the D gene is possibly TRBD1 (5 bases). CDR3 length: 14 amino acids. Germline V CDR1 and CDR2: SGHTA, FQGNSA.

The chain has TRBV4-3 and TRBJ2-7; TRBD2 matches 7 bases. Germline assignment: CDR1 LGHNA and CDR2 YSLEER. The V and J ends lost 4 bases and 5 bases, in that order; junction bases with no gene match: 14. The CDR3 is 16 residues long. In nucleotides, the CDR3 is TGCGCCAGCAGCCGCCAACAAGTTATACGGGAGGACGAGCAGTACTTC. The encoded protein is CASSRQQVIREDEQYF.